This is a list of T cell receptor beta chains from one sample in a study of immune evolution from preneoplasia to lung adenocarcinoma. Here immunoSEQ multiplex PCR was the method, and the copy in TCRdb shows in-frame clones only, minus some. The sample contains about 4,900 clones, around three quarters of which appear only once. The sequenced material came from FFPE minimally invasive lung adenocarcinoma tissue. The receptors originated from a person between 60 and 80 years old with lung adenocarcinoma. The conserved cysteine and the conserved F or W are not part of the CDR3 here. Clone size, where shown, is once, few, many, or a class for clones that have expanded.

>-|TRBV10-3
AISESMPTAHSNQPQH
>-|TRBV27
ASSSPGLAGSPYNEQF
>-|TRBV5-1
ASSLDPAAGNTIY
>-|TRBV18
ASSPVIAGETQY
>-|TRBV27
ASRIATRGGETQY
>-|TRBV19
ASSIERTSGRGNTGELF
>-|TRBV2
ASSEEPQGREQY
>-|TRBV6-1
ASSESARVEQY
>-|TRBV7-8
ASSLAGGQNTEAF
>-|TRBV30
AWSIGQGANQPQH
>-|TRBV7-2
ASSPGTSGINEQF
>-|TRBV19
ASSVGTSNYGYT
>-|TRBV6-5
ASSYLLAGRTGELF
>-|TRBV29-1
SVELLGGYGETQY
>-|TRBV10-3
AISVARVYEQY
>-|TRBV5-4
ASRTQPDYGYT
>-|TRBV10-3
AIREAGPRPDTQY
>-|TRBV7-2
ASSFLTTAFTDTQY
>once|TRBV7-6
ASSLGAGGNTDTQY
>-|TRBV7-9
ASSRDGEQF
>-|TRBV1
TSRGLVRKTYGYT
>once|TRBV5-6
ASSPEQGLSEAF
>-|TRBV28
ASSPRDSGNTIY
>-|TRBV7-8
ASSPRRLAGSYEQY
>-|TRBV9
ASSVDGLAPSIQY
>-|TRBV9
ASSEQGAGTEAF
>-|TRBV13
ASSLRGSRYEQY
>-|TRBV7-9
ASSLPTGGKTEAF
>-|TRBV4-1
ASSLRQGLDQPQH
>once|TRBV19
ASSRDRGSYEQY
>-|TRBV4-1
ASSQDFFGTNTEAF
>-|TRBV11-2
ASSLREGGRQPQH
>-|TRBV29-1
SVVSSIYGYT
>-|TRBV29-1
SATDSSNYGYT
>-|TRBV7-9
ASSPSGLSYEQY
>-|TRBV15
ATSRERAGDVGELF
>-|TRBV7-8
ASSLAHIGWRAF
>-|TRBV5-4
ASSLELAVGELF
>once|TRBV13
ASSLQGARYGYT
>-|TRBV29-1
SVGRGGANTGELF
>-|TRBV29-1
SVDVQGAHEQY
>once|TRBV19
ASRQTSGSGTGELF
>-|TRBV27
ASSPRTGGPPPYNEQF
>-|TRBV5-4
ASSRQGAYFDEQF
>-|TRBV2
ASRDGALSNQPQH
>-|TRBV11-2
ASSLDGLAGGPSYNEQF
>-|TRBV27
ASSSDTEEQY
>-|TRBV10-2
ASGSGGRETQY
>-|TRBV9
ASSLGQGFNKQY
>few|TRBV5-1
ASSLSAAGTQY
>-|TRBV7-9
ASSLGQPNTEAF
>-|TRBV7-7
ASSFGSGGARETQY
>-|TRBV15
ATSRAGSGEQY
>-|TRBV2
ASSDFNSYEQY